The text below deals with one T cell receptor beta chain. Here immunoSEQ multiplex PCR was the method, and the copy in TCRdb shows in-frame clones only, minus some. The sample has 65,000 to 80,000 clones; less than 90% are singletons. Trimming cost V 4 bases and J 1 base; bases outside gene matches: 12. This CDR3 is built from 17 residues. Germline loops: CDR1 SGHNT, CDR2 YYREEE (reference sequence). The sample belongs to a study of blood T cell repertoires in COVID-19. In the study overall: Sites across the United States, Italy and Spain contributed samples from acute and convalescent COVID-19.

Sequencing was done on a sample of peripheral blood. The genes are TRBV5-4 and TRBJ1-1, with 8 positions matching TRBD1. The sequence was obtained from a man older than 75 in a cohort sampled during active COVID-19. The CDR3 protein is CASSRGSGGPQNTEAFF. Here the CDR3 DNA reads TGTGCCAGCAGCCGGGGATCAGGGGGCCCTCAGAACACTGAAGCTTTCTTT.